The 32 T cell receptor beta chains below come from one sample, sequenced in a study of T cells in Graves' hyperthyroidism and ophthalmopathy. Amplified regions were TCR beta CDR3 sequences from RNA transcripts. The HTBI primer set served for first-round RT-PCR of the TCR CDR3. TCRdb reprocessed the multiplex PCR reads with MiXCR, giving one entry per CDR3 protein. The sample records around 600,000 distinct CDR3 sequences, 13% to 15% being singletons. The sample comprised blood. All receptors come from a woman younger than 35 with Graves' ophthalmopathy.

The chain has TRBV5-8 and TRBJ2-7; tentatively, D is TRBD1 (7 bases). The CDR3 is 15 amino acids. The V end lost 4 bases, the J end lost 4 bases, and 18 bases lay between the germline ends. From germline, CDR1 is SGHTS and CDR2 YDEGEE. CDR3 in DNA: TGTGCCAGCAGCCCAGGGGGGACCACCCTTTACGAGCAGTACTTC. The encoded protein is CASSPGGTTLYEQYF.

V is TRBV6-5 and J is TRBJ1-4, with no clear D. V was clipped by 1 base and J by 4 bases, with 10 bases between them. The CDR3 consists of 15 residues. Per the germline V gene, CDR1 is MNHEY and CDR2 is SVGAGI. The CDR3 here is CASSYWGRVNEKLFF. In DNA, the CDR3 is TGTGCCAGCAGTTACTGGGGAAGAGTTAATGAAAAACTGTTTTTT.

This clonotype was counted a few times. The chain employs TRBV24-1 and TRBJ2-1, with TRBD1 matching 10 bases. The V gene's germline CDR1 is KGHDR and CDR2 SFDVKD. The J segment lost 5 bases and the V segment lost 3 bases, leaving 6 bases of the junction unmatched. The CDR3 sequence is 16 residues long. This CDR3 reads CATSDPRQGANNEQFF. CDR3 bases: TGTGCCACCAGTGATCCTAGACAGGGGGCGAACAATGAGCAGTTCTTC.

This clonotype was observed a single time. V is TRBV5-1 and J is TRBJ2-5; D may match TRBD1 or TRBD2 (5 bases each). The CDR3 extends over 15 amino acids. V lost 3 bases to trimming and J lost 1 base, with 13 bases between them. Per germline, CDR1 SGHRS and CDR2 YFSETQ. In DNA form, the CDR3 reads TGCGCCAGCAGCTCGTGGGCAGGGACCCAAGAGACCCAGTACTTC. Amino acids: CASSSWAGTQETQYF.

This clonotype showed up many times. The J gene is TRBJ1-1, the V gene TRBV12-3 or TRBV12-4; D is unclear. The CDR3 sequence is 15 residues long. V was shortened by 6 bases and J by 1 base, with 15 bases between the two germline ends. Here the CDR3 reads CASRPFRQRNTEAFF. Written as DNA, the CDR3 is TGTGCCAGCAGGCCGTTTCGACAAAGGAACACTGAAGCTTTCTTT.

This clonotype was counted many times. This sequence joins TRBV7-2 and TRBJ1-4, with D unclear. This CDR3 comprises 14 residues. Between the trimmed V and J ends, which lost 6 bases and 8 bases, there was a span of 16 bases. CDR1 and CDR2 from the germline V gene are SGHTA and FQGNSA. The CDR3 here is CASRPSSGTEKLFF. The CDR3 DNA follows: TGTGCCAGCAGACCGAGCAGCGGCACCGAAAAACTGTTTTTT.

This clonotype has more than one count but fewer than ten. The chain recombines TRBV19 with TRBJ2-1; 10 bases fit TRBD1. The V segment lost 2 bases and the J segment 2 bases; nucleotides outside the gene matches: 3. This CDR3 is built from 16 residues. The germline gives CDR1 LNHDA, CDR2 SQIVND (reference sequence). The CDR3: CASSIRTGGTYNEQFF. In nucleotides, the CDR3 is TGTGCCAGTAGTATAAGGACAGGGGGGACCTACAATGAGCAGTTCTTC.

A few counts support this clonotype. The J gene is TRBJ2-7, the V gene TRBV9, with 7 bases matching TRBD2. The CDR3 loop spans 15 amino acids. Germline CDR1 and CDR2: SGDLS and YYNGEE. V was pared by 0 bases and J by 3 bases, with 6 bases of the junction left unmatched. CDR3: CASSVASSGHYEQYF. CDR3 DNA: TGTGCCAGCAGCGTAGCTTCTAGCGGACACTACGAGCAGTACTTC.

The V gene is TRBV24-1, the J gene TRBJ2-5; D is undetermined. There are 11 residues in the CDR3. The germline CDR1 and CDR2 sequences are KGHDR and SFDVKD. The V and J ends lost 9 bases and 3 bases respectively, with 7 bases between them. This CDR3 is CATAKEETQYF. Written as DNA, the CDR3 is TGTGCCACCGCCAAGGAAGAGACCCAGTACTTC.

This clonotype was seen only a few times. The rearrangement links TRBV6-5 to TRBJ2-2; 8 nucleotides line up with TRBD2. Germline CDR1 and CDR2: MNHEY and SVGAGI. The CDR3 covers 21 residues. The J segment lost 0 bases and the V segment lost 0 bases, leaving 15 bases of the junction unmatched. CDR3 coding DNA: TGTGCCAGCAGTTACTCGGGCAGGGTGGGTAGCGGGACACCGAACACCGGGGAGCTGTTTTTT. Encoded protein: CASSYSGRVGSGTPNTGELFF.

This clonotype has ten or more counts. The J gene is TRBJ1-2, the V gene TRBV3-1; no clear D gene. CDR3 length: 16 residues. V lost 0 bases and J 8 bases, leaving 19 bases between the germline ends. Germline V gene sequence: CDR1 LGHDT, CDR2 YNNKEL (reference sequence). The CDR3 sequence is CASSQDGRPEPLGYTF. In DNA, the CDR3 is TGTGCCAGCAGCCAAGACGGCAGGCCTGAACCTCTAGGCTACACCTTC.

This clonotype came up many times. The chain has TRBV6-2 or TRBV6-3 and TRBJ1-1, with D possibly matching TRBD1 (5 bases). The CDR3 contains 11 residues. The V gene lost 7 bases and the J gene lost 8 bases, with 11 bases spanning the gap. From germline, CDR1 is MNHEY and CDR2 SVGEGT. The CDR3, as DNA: TGTGCCAGCACCCCCCGGACAGAAGCTTTCTTT. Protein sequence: CASTPRTEAFF.

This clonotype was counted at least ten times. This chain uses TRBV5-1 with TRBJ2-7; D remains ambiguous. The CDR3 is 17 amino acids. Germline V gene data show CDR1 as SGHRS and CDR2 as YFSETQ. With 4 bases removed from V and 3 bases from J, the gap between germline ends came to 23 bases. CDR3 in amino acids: CASSVSTTQTLLYEQYF. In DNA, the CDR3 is TGCGCCAGCAGCGTCAGCACCACACAGACCCTCCTCTACGAGCAGTACTTC.

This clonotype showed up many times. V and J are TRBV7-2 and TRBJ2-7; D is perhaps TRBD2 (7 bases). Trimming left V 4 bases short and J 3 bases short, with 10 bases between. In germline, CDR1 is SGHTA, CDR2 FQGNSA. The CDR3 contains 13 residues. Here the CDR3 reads CASSWGGDYEQYF. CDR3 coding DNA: TGTGCCAGCAGCTGGGGGGGCGACTACGAGCAGTACTTC.

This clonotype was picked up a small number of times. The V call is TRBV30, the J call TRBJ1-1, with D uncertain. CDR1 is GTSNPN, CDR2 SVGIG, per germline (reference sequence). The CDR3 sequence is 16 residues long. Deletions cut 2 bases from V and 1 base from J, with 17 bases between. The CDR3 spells CAWSSSGRGSNTEAFF. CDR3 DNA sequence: TGTGCCTGGAGTAGCTCCGGGCGGGGTTCGAACACTGAAGCTTTCTTT.

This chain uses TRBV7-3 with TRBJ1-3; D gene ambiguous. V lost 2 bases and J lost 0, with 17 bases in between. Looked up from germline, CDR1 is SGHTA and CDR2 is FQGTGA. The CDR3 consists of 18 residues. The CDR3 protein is CASSLVASKFCSGNTIYF. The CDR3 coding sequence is TGTGCCAGCAGCTTAGTAGCCTCGAAGTTCTGCTCTGGAAACACCATATATTTT.

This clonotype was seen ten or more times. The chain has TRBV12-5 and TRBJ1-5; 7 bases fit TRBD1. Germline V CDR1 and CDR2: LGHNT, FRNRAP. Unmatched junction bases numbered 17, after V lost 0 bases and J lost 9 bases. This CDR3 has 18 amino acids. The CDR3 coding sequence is TGTGCTAGTGGTTTGGTAGCTCCGGGACAGCCCCGCCGATGGCCCCAGCATTTT. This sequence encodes CASGLVAPGQPRRWPQHF.

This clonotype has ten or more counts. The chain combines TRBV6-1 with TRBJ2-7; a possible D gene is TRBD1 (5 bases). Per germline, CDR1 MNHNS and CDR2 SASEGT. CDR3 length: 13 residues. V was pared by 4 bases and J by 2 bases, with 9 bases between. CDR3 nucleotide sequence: TGTGCCAGCAGTGGAACAGGACCCTACGAGCAGTACTTC. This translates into CASSGTGPYEQYF.

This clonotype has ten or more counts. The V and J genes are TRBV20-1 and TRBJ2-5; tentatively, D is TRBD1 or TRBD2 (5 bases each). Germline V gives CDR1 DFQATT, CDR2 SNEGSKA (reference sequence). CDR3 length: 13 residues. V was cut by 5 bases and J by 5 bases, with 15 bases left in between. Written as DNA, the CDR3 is TGCAGTGCTCATGGGACCGGTATGGAGACCCAGTACTTC. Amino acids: CSAHGTGMETQYF.

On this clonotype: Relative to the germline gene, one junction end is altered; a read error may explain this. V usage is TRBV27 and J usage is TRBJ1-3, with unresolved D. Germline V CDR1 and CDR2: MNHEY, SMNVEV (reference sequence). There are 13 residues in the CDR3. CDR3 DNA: TGTGCCAGCGGAGCCTCCTCTGGAAGCACCATATATTTT. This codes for CASGASSGSTIYF.

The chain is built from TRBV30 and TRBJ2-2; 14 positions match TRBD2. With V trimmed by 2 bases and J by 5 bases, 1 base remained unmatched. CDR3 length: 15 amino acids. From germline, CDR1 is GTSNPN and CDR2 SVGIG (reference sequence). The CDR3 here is CAWSRLAGGTGELFF. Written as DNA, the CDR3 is TGTGCCTGGAGTCGACTAGCGGGAGGGACCGGGGAGCTGTTTTTT.

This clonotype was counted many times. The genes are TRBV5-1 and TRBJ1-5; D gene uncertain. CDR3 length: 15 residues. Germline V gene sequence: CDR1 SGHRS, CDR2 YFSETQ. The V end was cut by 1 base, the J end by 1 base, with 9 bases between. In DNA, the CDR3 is TGCGCCAGCAGCTTGACTTCTGAGAGCAATCAGCCCCAGCATTTT. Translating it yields CASSLTSESNQPQHF.

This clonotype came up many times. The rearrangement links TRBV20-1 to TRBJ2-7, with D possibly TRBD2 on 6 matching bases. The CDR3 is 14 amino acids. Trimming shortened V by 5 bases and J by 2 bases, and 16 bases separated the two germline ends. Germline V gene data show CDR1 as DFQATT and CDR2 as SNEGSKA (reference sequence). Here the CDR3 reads CSADGGPHPYEQYF. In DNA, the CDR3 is TGCAGTGCTGACGGGGGTCCTCACCCCTACGAGCAGTACTTC.

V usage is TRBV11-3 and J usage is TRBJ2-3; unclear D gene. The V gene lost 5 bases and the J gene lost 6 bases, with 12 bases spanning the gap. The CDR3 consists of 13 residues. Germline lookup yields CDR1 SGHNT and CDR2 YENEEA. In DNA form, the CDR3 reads TGTGCCAGCAGCGGTCTTCCACATGATACGCAGTATTTT. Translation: CASSGLPHDTQYF.

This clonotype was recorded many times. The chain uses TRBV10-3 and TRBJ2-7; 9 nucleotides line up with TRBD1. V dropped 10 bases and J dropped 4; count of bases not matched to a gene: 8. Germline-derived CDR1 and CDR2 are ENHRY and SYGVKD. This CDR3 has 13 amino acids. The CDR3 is CASSGTGQYEQYF. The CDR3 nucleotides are TGTGCCAGCTCCGGGACAGGGCAGTACGAGCAGTACTTC.

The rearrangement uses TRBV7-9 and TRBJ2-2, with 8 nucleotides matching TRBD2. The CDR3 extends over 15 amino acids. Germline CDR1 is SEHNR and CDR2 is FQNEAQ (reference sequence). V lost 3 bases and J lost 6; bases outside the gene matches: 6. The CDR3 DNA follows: TGTGCCAGCAGCTTGAACGCGGGAGGCCCCGGGGAGCTGTTTTTT. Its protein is CASSLNAGGPGELFF.

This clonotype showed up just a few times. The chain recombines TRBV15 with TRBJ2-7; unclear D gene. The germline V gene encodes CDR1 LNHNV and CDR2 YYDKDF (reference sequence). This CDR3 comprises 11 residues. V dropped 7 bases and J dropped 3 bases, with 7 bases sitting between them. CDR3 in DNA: TGTGCCACCATGGGTAGCTACGAGCAGTACTTC. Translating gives CATMGSYEQYF. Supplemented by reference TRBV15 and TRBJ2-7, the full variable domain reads DAMVIQNPRYQVTQFGKPVTLSCSQTLNHNVMYWYQQKSSQAPKLLFHYYDKDFNNEADTPDNFQSRRPNTSFCFLDIRSPGLGDTAMYLCATMGSYEQYFGPGTRLTVT.

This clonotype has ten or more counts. The CDR3 loop reads CASSYSGTDERSPLHF. CDR3 coding DNA: TGTGCCAGCAGTTACTCCGGGACCGACGAGAGGTCACCCCTCCACTTT. The V gene is TRBV28, the J gene TRBJ1-6; a weak D match, TRBD1 (5 bases). Trimming took 4 bases from V and 10 from J, leaving 20 bases between them. This CDR3 has 16 amino acids. Germline V gene data show CDR1 as MDHEN and CDR2 as SYDVKM.

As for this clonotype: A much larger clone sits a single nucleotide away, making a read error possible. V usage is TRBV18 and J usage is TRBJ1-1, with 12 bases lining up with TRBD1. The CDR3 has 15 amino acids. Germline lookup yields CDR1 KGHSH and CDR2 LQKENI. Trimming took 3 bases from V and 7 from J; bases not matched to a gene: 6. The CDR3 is CASSPGTGGANEAFF. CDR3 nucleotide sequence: TGTGCCAGCTCACCGGGGACAGGGGGCGCCAATGAAGCTTTCTTT.

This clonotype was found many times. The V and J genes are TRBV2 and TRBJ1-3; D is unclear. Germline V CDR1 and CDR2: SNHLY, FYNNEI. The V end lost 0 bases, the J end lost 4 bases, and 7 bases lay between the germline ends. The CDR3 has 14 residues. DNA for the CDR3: TGTGCCAGCAGTGAAGCGGGCTACGGAAACACCATATATTTT. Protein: CASSEAGYGNTIYF.

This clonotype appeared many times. CDR3 sequence reads: CASSGQGPYEQYF. The CDR3 DNA follows: TGTGCCAGCAGCGGACAGGGACCCTACGAGCAGTACTTC. This chain uses TRBV7-9 with TRBJ2-7, with TRBD1 matching 8 bases. This CDR3 spans 13 amino acids. CDR1 is SEHNR and CDR2 is FQNEAQ in the germline V gene (reference sequence). The trim removed 5 bases at V and 2 bases at J, leaving 2 bases unmatched. The variable domain in full, completed from reference TRBV7-9 and TRBJ2-7, reads DTGVSQNPRHKITKRGQNVTFRCDPISEHNRLYWYRQTLGQGPEFLTYFQNEAQLEKSRLLSDRFSAERPKGSFSTLEIQRTEQGDSAMYLCASSGQGPYEQYFGPGTRLTVT.

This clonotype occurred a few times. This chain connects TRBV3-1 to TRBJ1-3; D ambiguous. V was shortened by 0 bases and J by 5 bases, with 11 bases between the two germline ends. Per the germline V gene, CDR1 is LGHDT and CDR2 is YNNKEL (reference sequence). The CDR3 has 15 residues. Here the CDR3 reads CASSQETNLRNTIYF. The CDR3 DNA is TGTGCCAGCAGCCAAGAAACGAACCTACGAAACACCATATATTTT.